This is a list of T cell receptor beta chains from one sample in a study of T cells in Graves' hyperthyroidism and ophthalmopathy. TCRdb used MiXCR to reprocess the multiplex PCR reads, holding one entry per CDR3 protein. The sample records about 600,000 distinct CDR3 sequences, about 16% being singletons. Sequenced sample: blood. These receptors all come from a woman between 40 and 55 years old with Graves' ophthalmopathy. The CDR3 runs from the conserved cysteine through the conserved F or W. A D gene is named only where the DNA matches it firmly. Part of the rows lack a size; the others show once, few, many or a class for expanded clones.

CDR3aa	CDR3nt	abundance	j_gene	d_gene	v_gene
CASSPSHIGGITGELFF	TGTGCCAGCAGTCCCTCCCACATAGGGGGTATAACCGGGGAGCTGTTTTTT	NA	TRBJ2-2	NA	TRBV28
CASSPLTSGRPNEQFF	TGTGCCAGTAGTCCACTGACTAGCGGGAGACCGAATGAGCAGTTCTTC	few	TRBJ2-1	TRBD2	TRBV19
CASMRGESGEQYF	TGTGCCAGCATGCGGGGGGAAAGTGGCGAGCAGTACTTC	few	TRBJ2-7	TRBD2	TRBV2
CASSRLAGGVYEQYF	TGTGCCAGCAGCCGACTAGCGGGAGGGGTGTACGAGCAGTACTTC	many	TRBJ2-7	TRBD2	TRBV2
CASSHAHSGNEKLFF	TGTGCCAGCAGCCATGCTCACAGCGGTAATGAAAAACTGTTTTTT	NA	TRBJ1-4	NA	TRBV3-1
CASTYAGTGAYEQYF	TGTGCCAGCACTTACGCCGGGACAGGGGCCTACGAGCAGTACTTC	many	TRBJ2-7	TRBD1	TRBV11-2
CATSEGTPWNNEQFF	TGTGCCACCAGTGAAGGGACCCCCTGGAACAATGAGCAGTTCTTC	NA	TRBJ2-1	NA	TRBV24-1
CASSAGHPYSNQPQHF	TGTGCCAGCAGCGCCGGACACCCTTATAGCAATCAGCCCCAGCATTTT	many	TRBJ1-5	NA	TRBV3-1
CASSQGARPSEKLFF	TGTGCCAGCAGCCAAGGGGCTAGGCCTAGTGAAAAACTGTTTTTT	many	TRBJ1-4	NA	TRBV3-1
CASSQMRVLAGRNTEAFF	TGTGCCAGCAGTCAAATGCGGGTTTTGGCGGGGAGAAACACTGAAGCTTTCTTT	NA	TRBJ1-1	NA	TRBV12-3/TRBV12-4
CASSLLGGYDEQYF	TGTGCCAGCAGTCTCCTAGGAGGGTACGACGAGCAGTACTTC	many	TRBJ2-7	NA	TRBV12-3/TRBV12-4
CASSPIPGGDYEQYF	TGTGCCAGCAGTCCCATTCCGGGGGGCGACTACGAGCAGTACTTC	few	TRBJ2-7	NA	TRBV2
CASSPPASGTELFF	TGTGCCAGCAGCCCCCCAGCTAGCGGCACGGAGCTGTTTTTT	NA	TRBJ2-2	TRBD2	TRBV7-8
CASSPEAASYGYTF	TGTGCCAGCAGCCCTGAGGCAGCGTCCTATGGCTACACCTTC	NA	TRBJ1-2	NA	TRBV6-1
CASSYGGAGETQYF	TGTGCCAGCAGTTACGGCGGGGCGGGAGAGACCCAGTACTTC	NA	TRBJ2-5	NA	TRBV6-6
CASSFVSPRGEQFF	TGCGCCAGCAGCTTTGTGAGCCCCAGGGGGGAGCAGTTCTTC	few	TRBJ2-1	TRBD1	TRBV5-1
CASSFTGANYGYTF	TGCGCCAGCAGCTTTACTGGAGCTAACTATGGCTACACCTTC	many	TRBJ1-2	NA	TRBV5-1
CASSLKLGIQGYTF	TGTGCCAGCAGTTTAAAGTTGGGGATACAGGGCTACACCTTC	NA	TRBJ1-2	NA	TRBV12-3/TRBV12-4
CASSFPPGLAGVRAYEQYF	TGTGCCAGCAGTTTCCCACCGGGACTAGCGGGAGTGAGGGCCTACGAGCAGTACTTC	many	TRBJ2-7	TRBD2	TRBV28
CAWSSGHTIYF	TGTGCCTGGTCCTCTGGGCACACCATATATTTT	many	TRBJ1-3	NA	TRBV30
CASSFRGGSGSTSSYEQYF	TGTGCCAGCAGCTTCAGAGGGGGTAGCGGGAGTACCTCCTCCTACGAGCAGTACTTC	few	TRBJ2-7	TRBD2	TRBV7-3
CATSPGSSYNEQFF	TGTGCCACCAGCCCCGGATCGAGTTACAATGAGCAGTTCTTC	NA	TRBJ2-1	NA	TRBV24-1
CSVEAYTNTEAFF	TGCAGCGTTGAGGCATATACGAACACTGAAGCTTTCTTT	few	TRBJ1-1	NA	TRBV29-1
CASSERDQWEYEQYF	TGTGCCAGCAGTGAGAGGGACCAATGGGAGTACGAGCAGTACTTC	many	TRBJ2-7	NA	TRBV2
CASSFLAGDASYNEQFF	TGTGCCAGCAGTTTTCTAGCGGGGGACGCGAGCTACAATGAGCAGTTCTTC	many	TRBJ2-1	TRBD2	TRBV12-3/TRBV12-4
CASRRQGPLYNSPLHF	TGTGCCAGCAGACGACAGGGCCCCCTCTATAATTCACCCCTCCACTTT	NA	TRBJ1-6	TRBD1	TRBV6-1
CASSLLLSTDTQYF	TGTGCCAGCAGCTTACTGCTCAGCACAGATACGCAGTATTTT	many	TRBJ2-3	NA	TRBV13
CASSLPGTGSYEQYF	TGTGCCAGCAGTTTACCCGGGACTGGTTCCTACGAGCAGTACTTC	many	TRBJ2-7	NA	TRBV28
CSVRTGGGAQHF	TGCAGCGTCAGGACAGGGGGGGGAGCCCAGCATTTT	NA	TRBJ1-5	TRBD1	TRBV29-1
CASTPNSNQPQHF	TGTGCCAGCACTCCAAATAGCAATCAGCCCCAGCATTTT	few	TRBJ1-5	NA	TRBV28
CASSYSSRAGTGELFF	TGTGCCAGCAGTTACTCGTCCCGGGCGGGCACCGGGGAGCTGTTTTTT	NA	TRBJ2-2	NA	TRBV6-6
CASSERASNYGYTF	TGTGCCAGCAGTGAGAGGGCTTCTAACTATGGCTACACCTTC	many	TRBJ1-2	NA	TRBV2
CSARDMVQNYNSPLHF	TGCAGTGCTAGAGATATGGTACAGAACTATAATTCACCCCTCCACTTT	few	TRBJ1-6	NA	TRBV20-1
CASSVSSYNQETQYF	TGTGCCAGCAGTGTAAGCTCCTATAACCAAGAGACCCAGTACTTC	many	TRBJ2-5	NA	TRBV2
CASSVAGTGAYEQYF	TGTGCCAGCAGCGTCGCCGGGACAGGGGCCTACGAGCAGTACTTC	few	TRBJ2-7	TRBD1	TRBV9
CAWSVLAGVGNEQFF	TGTGCCTGGAGTGTACTGGCGGGAGTCGGTAATGAGCAGTTCTTC	many	TRBJ2-1	TRBD2	TRBV30
CASSEVTGTAGANVLTF	TGTGCCAGCAGTGAAGTTACAGGGACCGCCGGGGCCAACGTCCTGACTTTC	NA	TRBJ2-6	NA	TRBV2
CASSLMVAIYNEQFF	TGTGCCAGCAGCTTGATGGTAGCGATATACAATGAGCAGTTCTTC	few	TRBJ2-1	NA	TRBV5-5
CASTVYNEQFF	TGTGCCAGCACGGTGTACAATGAGCAGTTCTTC	many	TRBJ2-1	NA	TRBV2
CASSLVGVANTEAFF	TGCGCCAGCAGCTTGGTTGGTGTGGCGAACACTGAAGCTTTCTTT	few	TRBJ1-1	NA	TRBV5-1
CASSGQGMAVEQYF	TGTGCCAGCAGTGGACAGGGGATGGCAGTCGAGCAGTACTTC	NA	TRBJ2-7	TRBD1	TRBV2
CASSYARSTGNTIYF	TGTGCCAGCAGTTACGCGAGATCTACTGGAAACACCATATATTTT	few	TRBJ1-3	NA	TRBV6-2/TRBV6-3
CASSGTSGTSEQFF	TGTGCCAGCAGCGGGACTAGCGGTACGTCGGAGCAGTTCTTC	few	TRBJ2-1	TRBD2	TRBV5-5
CASSLARGPHNEQFF	TGTGCCAGCAGCTTGGCCAGGGGGCCCCACAATGAGCAGTTCTTC	few	TRBJ2-1	TRBD1	TRBV5-6
CASRDREEEIQYF	TGTGCCAGTAGAGACAGGGAGGAAGAGATCCAGTACTTC	NA	TRBJ2-5	NA	TRBV28
CASQRGSSTYESYEQYF	TGCGCCAGCCAGCGGGGGAGTTCGACTTATGAGTCCTACGAGCAGTACTTC	few	TRBJ2-7	TRBD2	TRBV4-1
CASMTGYEQYF	TGTGCCAGCATGACTGGTTACGAGCAGTACTTC	many	TRBJ2-7	NA	TRBV2
CASGLKGVYEQYF	TGTGCTAGTGGTTTGAAGGGGGTCTACGAGCAGTACTTC	many	TRBJ2-7	NA	TRBV12-5
CASSHGQGTVGYTF	TGTGCCAGCAGTCATGGACAGGGAACGGTAGGCTACACCTTC	few	TRBJ1-2	TRBD1	TRBV28
CASSEPVGGDYGYTF	TGTGCCAGCAGTGAACCCGTAGGGGGGGACTATGGCTACACCTTC	many	TRBJ1-2	NA	TRBV2
CSAREGASGRAAGGLFF	TGCAGTGCTAGAGAGGGGGCGAGCGGGAGGGCCGCCGGGGGGCTGTTTTTT	NA	TRBJ2-2	TRBD2	TRBV20-1